This TCR beta chain was identified in a study of blood T cell repertoires in COVID-19. Study-wide background: Both acute and convalescent COVID-19 samples were obtained from the United States, Italy and Spain. Sample material is recorded as cDNA or gDNA derived from T cells, B-cell-depleted T cells, or PBMCs.

Authors' methods: Reference gene primer amplification yielded estimated nucleated cell counts. Measured with immunoSEQ multiplex PCR; TCRdb has only the in-frame clones, and not every one. V, J and clone size are those of that table, while D and trimming were read from the DNA. Of 150,000 to 200,000 clones in the sample, roughly 80% were seen once. Germline CDR1 MNHEY, CDR2 SVGAGI. Trimming took 2 bases from V and 4 from J, leaving 6 bases between them. CDR3 length: 13 amino acids. The genes are TRBV6-5 and TRBJ2-1; D is unclear. Sequenced: peripheral blood. The source of this sequence is a woman of 80 years or more with acute or convalescent COVID-19. CDR3 nucleotide sequence: TGTGCCAGCAGTTACGAGGATTACAATGAGCAGTTCTTC. It translates to CASSYEDYNEQFF.